The 22 T cell receptor beta chains presented below share a single source sample, sequenced in a study of cytomegalovirus exposure and HLA in healthy donors. 60 Vbeta and 13 Jbeta primers were used in PCR. Here immunoSEQ multiplex PCR was the method, and the copy in TCRdb shows in-frame clones only, minus some. Here the sample spans over 150,000 clones, approximately 79% being singletons. What was sequenced was PBMCs. Receptor source: a young woman in good health and CMV-seronegative.

J is TRBJ2-7 and V is TRBV29-1, with TRBD1 matching over 7 bases. V shed 2 bases and J 1 base; nucleotides not matched to a gene: 2. Germline V gives CDR1 SQVTM, CDR2 ANQGSEA. The CDR3 contains 13 residues. The CDR3 region is CSVERQGSYEQYF. The CDR3 bases are TGCAGCGTTGAACGACAGGGATCCTACGAGCAGTACTTC.

The chain carries TRBV5-1 and TRBJ1-2; D gene uncertain. The V gene's germline CDR1 is SGHRS and CDR2 YFSETQ. The CDR3 totals 15 residues. V was cut by 0 bases and J by 4 bases, with 13 bases left in between. The CDR3 DNA sequence: TGCGCCAGCAGCTTGGTATCCGCAGGATCCTATGGCTACACCTTC. As protein: CASSLVSAGSYGYTF.

This clone was counted a few times. The J gene is TRBJ2-7, the V gene TRBV4-2, with D possibly TRBD2 on 5 matching bases. The CDR3 runs to 14 residues. CDR1 and CDR2 (germline): LGHNA, YNFKEQ. With 0 bases removed from V and 7 bases from J, the gap between germline ends came to 13 bases. The DNA of the CDR3 is TGTGCCAGCAGCCAAGAGGTCTCGTCGGGAGAGCAGTACTTC. This gives the protein CASSQEVSSGEQYF.

In its sample, this clone was seen once. V usage is TRBV11-2 and J usage is TRBJ1-2, with 10 nucleotides matching TRBD1. The CDR3 is 16 amino acids. With 1 base clipped from V and 7 bases from J, the junction kept 9 bases outside the gene matches. Germline values: CDR1 SGHAT, CDR2 FQNNGV. The CDR3 sequence is CASSLGRDRGLSGYTF. In DNA, the CDR3 is TGTGCCAGCAGCTTAGGTCGGGACAGGGGATTGAGTGGCTACACCTTC.

In DNA, the CDR3 is TGTGCCAGCAGTTCGGATTGGGAGTATGGCTACACCTTC. It yields the protein CASSSDWEYGYTF. The chain has TRBV28 and TRBJ1-2; D gene unclear. The CDR3 runs to 13 residues. Germline V lookup: CDR1 MDHEN, CDR2 SYDVKM. The ends were cut back, 4 bases at V and 5 bases at J, with 11 bases in the middle.

The chain combines TRBV5-4 with TRBJ1-1; tentatively, D is TRBD1 (5 bases). The CDR3 has 13 amino acids. V lost 1 base, J lost 1 base, and 5 bases lay in between. The germline CDR1 and CDR2 sequences are SGHNT and YYREEE (reference sequence). The DNA of the CDR3 is TGTGCCAGCAGCTTGACAGGGAACACTGAAGCTTTCTTT. This sequence encodes CASSLTGNTEAFF. The full variable domain, with the rest looked up from reference TRBV5-4 and TRBJ1-1, is ETGVTQSPTHLIKTRGQQVTLRCSSQSGHNTVSWYQQALGQGPQFIFQYYREEENGRGNFPPRFSGLQFPNYSSELNVNALELDDSALYLCASSLTGNTEAFFGQGTRLTVV.

The V call is TRBV20-1, the J call TRBJ2-7, with D possibly matching TRBD2 (5 bases). This CDR3 region has 11 residues. Germline V CDR1 and CDR2: DFQATT, SNEGSKA (reference sequence). Between the trimmed V and J ends, which lost 5 bases and 6 bases, there was a span of 11 bases. This CDR3 reads CSAPTRGEQYF. The CDR3 coding sequence is TGCAGTGCTCCGACCCGGGGCGAGCAGTACTTC.

The chain couples TRBV6-1 to TRBJ2-7, with TRBD1 as a possible D gene (5 bases). Trimming removed 6 bases at V and 7 bases at J, with 22 bases between. Germline V gene sequence: CDR1 MNHNS, CDR2 SASEGT. This CDR3 has 15 residues. CDR3 region: CASSLTTPQGREQYF. CDR3 nucleotide sequence: TGTGCCAGCAGCCTGACAACACCCCAGGGTAGGGAGCAGTACTTC.

The chain links TRBV5-5 to TRBJ1-3, with TRBD1 identical over 7 bases. CDR1 is SGHKS and CDR2 is YYEKEE in the germline V gene (reference sequence). This CDR3 spans 14 amino acids. The V and J ends lost 5 bases and 1 base, in that order; junction bases with no gene match: 3. The DNA of the CDR3 is TGTGCCAGCAGACCCAGGGGGTCTGGAAACACCATATATTTT. Protein product: CASRPRGSGNTIYF.

The rearrangement uses TRBV7-8 and TRBJ1-1; tentative D call: TRBD1 (5 bases). The germline V and J ends were trimmed by 5 bases and 4 bases, with 20 bases remaining between them. This CDR3 spans 16 amino acids. Germline CDR1 reads SGHVS; CDR2 reads FQNEAQ. The CDR3 here is CASSTQVLKVGTEAFF. CDR3 sequence (DNA): TGTGCCAGCAGCACACAGGTTCTCAAGGTGGGCACTGAAGCTTTCTTT.

This chain uses TRBV1 with TRBJ2-1; TRBD2, as called in the table, went unchecked against the DNA. TRBV1 constitutes a pseudogene. CDR3 length: 14 residues. The CDR3 coding sequence is TGCACCAGCAGCCGAGCGGGGGGGAGGGATGAGCAGTTCTTC. This translates into CTSSRAGGRDEQFF.

The chain recombines TRBV15 with TRBJ2-7; D is perhaps TRBD2 (6 bases). This CDR3 is built from 15 residues. The V end lost 0 bases, the J end lost 4 bases, and 13 bases lay between the germline ends. Germline V gene sequence: CDR1 LNHNV, CDR2 YYDKDF (reference sequence). Here the CDR3 DNA reads TGTGCCACCAGCAGAGATGGGGGGAGTGGATACGAGCAGTACTTC. As protein: CATSRDGGSGYEQYF.

Here the CDR3 reads CSVEASSKAGNTIYF. Here the CDR3 DNA reads TGCAGCGTTGAAGCGTCGTCTAAAGCTGGAAACACCATATATTTT. V gene TRBV29-1 combines with J gene TRBJ1-3; D is undetermined. Germline V gene lookup returns CDR1 SQVTM and CDR2 ANQGSEA. V lost 1 base and J 2 bases, leaving 12 bases between the germline ends. The CDR3 length is 15 residues.

CDR3 nucleotide sequence: TGTGCCAGCACCCCGTTGGTAGCGGGAGGGCCAGAAACCGGGGAGCTGTTTTTT. This translates into CASTPLVAGGPETGELFF. The gene calls are TRBV27 and TRBJ2-2, with TRBD2 matching 11 bases. Germline CDR1 reads MNHEY; CDR2 reads SMNVEV (reference sequence). Trimming took 7 bases from V and 5 from J; bases not matched to a gene: 15. The CDR3 spans 18 residues.

The chain recombines TRBV4-3 with TRBJ2-6; no definite D call. With 2 bases removed from V and 0 bases from J, the gap between germline ends came to 5 bases. CDR1 LGHNA and CDR2 YSLEER come from the germline V gene. The CDR3 spans 15 residues. The CDR3 reads CASSQSGSGANVLTF. CDR3 bases: TGCGCCAGCAGCCAATCGGGCTCTGGGGCCAACGTCCTGACTTTC.

This chain uses TRBV6-5 with TRBJ2-5; maybe TRBD2 (6 bases). The V gene's germline CDR1 is MNHEY and CDR2 SVGAGI. The CDR3 totals 15 residues. V was pared by 2 bases and J by 2 bases, with 12 bases between. DNA of the CDR3: TGTGCCAGCAGTTACGTGGGGGGACTGCAAGAGACCCAGTACTTC. Amino acids: CASSYVGGLQETQYF.

The V and J genes are TRBV4-3 and TRBJ1-5; 8 bases line up with TRBD1. The CDR3 is made up of 14 amino acids. Looked up from germline, CDR1 is LGHNA and CDR2 is YSLEER. The junction had 2 bases not matched to a gene; V was cut back by 3 bases and J by 4 bases. CDR3 region: CASSQTGENQPQHF. CDR3 DNA: TGCGCCAGCAGCCAGACAGGGGAAAATCAGCCCCAGCATTTT.

The chain couples TRBV10-1 to TRBJ2-3; TRBD2 matches 11 bases. Trimming removed 9 bases from V and 1 base from J; junction bases left unmatched: 6. In germline, CDR1 is WNHNN, CDR2 SYGVQD (reference sequence). The CDR3 is 15 amino acids. The CDR3 DNA reads TGCGCCAGTAGCGGGGGGGCCTTTGGCACAGATACGCAGTATTTT. It is translated as CASSGGAFGTDTQYF.

The V and J genes are TRBV11-2 and TRBJ2-4, with D possibly being TRBD1 (5 bases). Per germline, CDR1 SGHAT and CDR2 FQNNGV. The CDR3 totals 14 residues. The V gene lost 2 bases and the J gene lost 5 bases, with 10 bases spanning the gap. The CDR3 spells CASSLSGLENIQYF. CDR3 coding DNA: TGTGCCAGCAGCTTATCAGGGTTAGAAAACATTCAGTACTTC.

The CDR3 sequence is CASSIEGGSGANVLTF. In DNA form, the CDR3 reads TGTGCCAGTAGTATAGAGGGAGGGTCTGGGGCCAACGTCCTGACTTTC. The chain recombines TRBV19 with TRBJ2-6; 7 bases match TRBD2. Germline trimming cut 0 bases from V and 1 base from J; bases unmatched to any gene: 0. Per germline, CDR1 LNHDA and CDR2 SQIVND (reference sequence). The CDR3 contains 16 residues.

As concerns this clone: This same CDR3 is encoded by further DNA sequences in the sample. V usage is TRBV27 and J usage is TRBJ1-1, with a weak D call TRBD1 (5 bases). Germline CDR1 reads MNHEY; CDR2 reads SMNVEV (reference sequence). The CDR3 loop spans 14 amino acids. The V and J ends lost 1 base and 4 bases respectively, with 10 bases between them. CDR3 loop: CASSLLQGSTEAFF. CDR3 bases: TGTGCCAGCAGTTTATTGCAGGGATCCACTGAAGCTTTCTTT.

This clone was detected a few times. This chain connects TRBV28 to TRBJ1-1; weak D call: TRBD1 (5 bases). Trimming removed 6 bases from V and 1 base from J, with 9 bases in between. Germline V CDR1 and CDR2: MDHEN, SYDVKM. The CDR3 sequence is 13 residues long. CDR3 coding DNA: TGTGCCAGCAGGTGGGGCAGGAACACTGAAGCTTTCTTT. Amino acid sequence: CASRWGRNTEAFF. The complete variable domain, with remaining parts taken from reference TRBV28 and TRBJ1-1, reads DVKVTQSSRYLVKRTGEKVFLECVQDMDHENMFWYRQDPGLGLRLIYFSYDVKMKEKGDIPEGYSVSREKKERFSLILESASTNQTSMYLCASRWGRNTEAFFGQGTRLTVV.